Listed below are T cell receptor beta chains from one sample, sequenced in a study of blood T cell repertoires in COVID-19. The protocol was immunoSEQ multiplex PCR, while the TCRdb copy is restricted to in-frame clones and leaves out a portion. The sample shows tens of thousands of clones, approximately 85% of them seen only once. The sequencing sample was made of peripheral blood. All receptors derive from a woman older than 75 with active or convalescent COVID-19. CDR3s include the opening cysteine and the closing phenylalanine or tryptophan. A D gene is named only where the DNA matches it firmly. Clone size is given for some rows only: seen once, a few or many times, or a class if the clone is expanded.

NA	NA	TRBJ1-1	TRBV5-1	CASSYGGPNTEAFF	TGCGCCAGCAGCTATGGAGGCCCGAACACTGAAGCTTTCTTT
TRBD2	NA	TRBJ2-1	TRBV9	CASSVLAGGDEQFF	TGTGCCAGCAGCGTATTAGCGGGAGGTGATGAGCAGTTCTTC
TRBD2	NA	TRBJ2-7	TRBV4-3	CASSPGLAGYYEQYF	TGCGCCAGCAGCCCAGGACTAGCGGGGTACTACGAGCAGTACTTC
TRBD1	NA	TRBJ2-3	TRBV11-2	CASSLLSRDRGRDTQYF	TGTGCCAGCAGCTTATTGAGCCGGGACAGGGGGCGAGATACGCAGTATTTT
TRBD2	NA	TRBJ2-5	TRBV11-3	CASSSGGEETQYF	TGTGCCAGCAGCTCGGGGGGGGAGGAGACCCAGTACTTC
NA	NA	TRBJ1-2	TRBV28	CASSLLTGIYYGYTF	TGTGCCAGCAGTTTACTAACCGGGATATACTATGGCTACACCTTC
NA	NA	TRBJ1-4	TRBV6-6	CASGNRGEKLFF	TGTGCCAGCGGGAACCGCGGGGAAAAACTGTTTTTT
TRBD1	NA	TRBJ2-7	TRBV19	CASSPENRGINEQYF	TGTGCCAGTAGTCCGGAGAACAGGGGGATCAACGAGCAGTACTTC
TRBD1	NA	TRBJ1-5	TRBV6-1	CASSEQGAGFQPQHF	TGTGCCAGCAGTGAACAGGGGGCCGGCTTTCAGCCCCAGCATTTT
NA	NA	TRBJ1-1	TRBV10-3	CAISEFAGTEAFF	TGTGCCATCAGTGAGTTCGCGGGAACTGAAGCTTTCTTT
NA	NA	TRBJ2-5	TRBV19	CASTGGRQETQYF	TGTGCCAGTACCGGAGGGCGCCAAGAGACCCAGTACTTC
NA	NA	TRBJ1-6	TRBV7-3	CASSLGWENSPLHF	TGTGCCAGCAGCTTGGGATGGGAGAATTCACCCCTCCACTTT
NA	NA	TRBJ2-3	TRBV7-2	CASSLRLAEDTQYF	TGTGCCAGCAGCTTAAGGCTAGCAGAAGATACGCAGTATTTT
NA	few	TRBJ2-7	TRBV2	CASSQGIYEQYF	TGTGCCAGCTCACAGGGTATCTACGAGCAGTACTTC
NA	NA	TRBJ2-7	TRBV2	CASSDKLLSYEQYF	TGTGCCAGCAGTGACAAGCTCCTCTCCTACGAGCAGTACTTC
TRBD1	once	TRBJ1-2	TRBV4-3	CASSTTGGNLWGYTF	TGCGCCAGCAGCACGACAGGGGGCAACCTCTGGGGCTACACCTTC
NA	few	TRBJ2-2	TRBV27	CASSRSSGPSNTGELFF	TGTGCCAGCAGTAGGTCTTCAGGGCCCTCGAACACCGGGGAGCTGTTTTTT
NA	once	TRBJ2-1	TRBV5-6	CASSLAGQNNEQFF	TGTGCCAGCAGCTTAGCGGGACAAAACAATGAGCAGTTCTTC
TRBD2	NA	TRBJ2-5	TRBV5-1	CASSIRGGLETQYF	TGCGCCAGCAGCATCCGGGGGGGGCTGGAGACCCAGTACTTC
TRBD2	NA	TRBJ2-2	TRBV3-1/TRBV3-2	CASSQSGAGDINTGELFF	TGTGCCAGCAGCCAAAGTGGAGCGGGGGACATAAACACCGGGGAGCTGTTTTTT
NA	NA	TRBJ1-2	TRBV7-9	CASSLVGVSGYTF	TGTGCCAGCAGCTTAGTCGGGGTCTCTGGCTACACCTTC
TRBD1	few	TRBJ1-2	TRBV6-5	CASRRDRDNYGYTF	TGTGCCAGCAGAAGGGACAGGGACAACTATGGCTACACCTTC
NA	NA	TRBJ1-3	TRBV7-2	CASSLAAGSGNTIYF	TGTGCCAGCAGCTTAGCGGCGGGATCAGGAAACACCATATATTTT
TRBD2	NA	TRBJ2-5	TRBV10-3	CAISRGGRETQYF	TGTGCCATCTCGCGGGGGGGCCGGGAGACCCAGTACTTC
TRBD1	NA	TRBJ1-5	TRBV7-9	CASSLQGAGQPQHF	TGTGCCAGCAGCCTCCAGGGGGCAGGTCAGCCCCAGCATTTT
NA	NA	TRBJ2-5	TRBV5-4	CASSRRLPQETQYF	TGTGCCAGCAGCCGACGACTACCCCAAGAGACCCAGTACTTC
NA	NA	TRBJ1-6	TRBV6-5	CASSSYAGSPLHF	TGTGCCAGCAGTTCCTATGCGGGGTCACCCCTCCACTTT
NA	few	TRBJ1-6	TRBV3-1/TRBV3-2	CASSPTLNKNSPLHF	TGTGCCAGCAGCCCTACACTAAATAAAAATTCACCCCTCCACTTT
TRBD1	NA	TRBJ1-2	TRBV4-3	CASSPDRGLYGYTF	TGCGCCAGCAGCCCAGACAGGGGGCTCTATGGCTACACCTTC
NA	NA	TRBJ2-7	TRBV6-5	CASSYSGGDSYEQYF	TGTGCCAGCAGTTACTCAGGAGGGGACTCCTACGAGCAGTACTTC